Following are 2 T cell receptor beta chains from one sample sequenced in a study of circulating and synovial CD4+ cells in juvenile arthritis. Assay: immunoSEQ multiplex PCR; the TCRdb copy retains only in-frame clones and omits some. The table shows some 15,000 clones, with approximately 88% occurring only once. Sequencing was carried out using CD4+ T cells from synovial fluid. Every receptor here comes from a human patient with juvenile idiopathic arthritis. Some clones in this sample may be carry-over from other donors' samples.

The chain couples TRBV15 to TRBJ1-1; D remains unclear. The ends were cut back, 0 bases at V and 8 bases at J, with 10 bases in the middle. The CDR3 contains 13 residues. Germline lookup yields CDR1 LNHNV and CDR2 YYDKDF (reference sequence). In DNA, the CDR3 is TGTGCCACCAGCAGAGATACGCCCAGGGAAGCTTTCTTT. This translates into CATSRDTPREAFF.

The chain combines TRBV6-5 with TRBJ2-3; D is possibly TRBD1 (6 bases). CDR3 length: 14 residues. The V end was cut by 6 bases, the J end by 3 bases, with 13 bases between. Per germline, CDR1 MNHEY and CDR2 SVGAGI. The CDR3 DNA reads TGTGCCAGCAGATCACAGGGAAGGACAGATACGCAGTATTTT. The encoded protein is CASRSQGRTDTQYF.